This TCR beta chain emerged from a study of cytomegalovirus exposure and HLA in healthy donors. Profiled with immunoSEQ multiplex PCR; TCRdb holds only in-frame clones, not every one. The sample has some 190,000 clones; roughly 86% are singletons. The CDR3 consists of 15 residues. The germline V and J ends were trimmed by 2 bases and 2 bases, with 13 bases remaining between them. The germline gives CDR1 KGHSH, CDR2 LQKENI. The source of this sequence is a woman between 18 and 29 years old in good health and CMV-seronegative. The sequencing input was PBMCs. The rearrangement links TRBV18 to TRBJ2-7; weak D call: TRBD1 (5 bases). Written as DNA, the CDR3 is TGTGCCAGCTCACCATCACGGCAGGGCCCCTACGAGCAGTACTTC. This encodes CASSPSRQGPYEQYF.